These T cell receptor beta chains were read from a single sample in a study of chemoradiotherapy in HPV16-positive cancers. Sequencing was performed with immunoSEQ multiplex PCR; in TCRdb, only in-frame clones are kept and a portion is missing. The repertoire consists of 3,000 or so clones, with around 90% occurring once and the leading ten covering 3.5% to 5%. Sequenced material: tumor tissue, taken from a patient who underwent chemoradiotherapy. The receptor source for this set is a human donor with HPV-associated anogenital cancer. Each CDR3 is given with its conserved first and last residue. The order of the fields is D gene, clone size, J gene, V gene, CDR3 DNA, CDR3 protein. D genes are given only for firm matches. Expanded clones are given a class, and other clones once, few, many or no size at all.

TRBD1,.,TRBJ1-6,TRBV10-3,TGTGCCATCAGTGGAGGTGACGGAGGGGGCCTTGGGGCCCTCCACTTT,CAISGGDGGGLGALHF
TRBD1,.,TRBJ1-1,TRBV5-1,TGCGCCAGCAGCTTGAGGCAGGGGGCTGAAGCTTTCTTT,CASSLRQGAEAFF
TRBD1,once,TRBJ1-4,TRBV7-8,TGTGCCAGCAGCTTTGAACCACAGGGGTTGGGTGAAAAACTGTTTTTT,CASSFEPQGLGEKLFF
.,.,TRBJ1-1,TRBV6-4,TGTGCCAGCAGTACCCAGTCGGGGACTGAAGCTTTCTTT,CASSTQSGTEAFF
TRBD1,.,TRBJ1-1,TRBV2,TGTGCCAGCAGTGCCAGGAGGGGGCGAGCCTCTGAAGCTTTCTTT,CASSARRGRASEAFF
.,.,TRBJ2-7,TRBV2,TGTGCCAGCAGTGAGGCCTGGTCTAGTCTGTACGAGCAGTACTTC,CASSEAWSSLYEQYF
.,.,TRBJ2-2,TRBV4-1,TGCGCCAGCAGCCAAGATGAAGGAAACACCGGGGAGCTGTTTTTT,CASSQDEGNTGELFF
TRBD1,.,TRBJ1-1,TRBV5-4,TGTGCCAGCAGCCTGGGACAGGGATTAACTTTCTTT,CASSLGQGLTFF
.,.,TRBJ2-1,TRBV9,TGTGCCAGCAGCCAGGACAGTTCCTACAATGAGCAGTTCTTC,CASSQDSSYNEQFF
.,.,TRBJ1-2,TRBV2,TGTGCCAGCAGTCCCGTACAAAACTATGGCTACACCTTC,CASSPVQNYGYTF
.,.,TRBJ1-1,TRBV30,TGTGCCTGGAGTAGGGGCAGGCCTAAAGCTTTCTTT,CAWSRGRPKAFF
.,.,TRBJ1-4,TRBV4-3,TGCGCCAGCAGCCAAGTTTACGGGGGCCCTGCAACTAATGAAAAACTGTTTTTT,CASSQVYGGPATNEKLFF
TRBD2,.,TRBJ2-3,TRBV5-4,TGTGCCAGCAGCACGCGGACTAGCGGCCAGAATACGCAGTATTTT,CASSTRTSGQNTQYF
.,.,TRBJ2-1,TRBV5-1,TGCGCCAGCAGCTTGGGGTCAGAGTACAATGAGCAGTTCTTC,CASSLGSEYNEQFF